One T cell receptor (beta chain) is described in this entry. This clonotype was recorded at least ten times. It lacks a known antigen. No quality values exist for individual bases; no much larger clone is one base distant. Sample time point, as interpreted from the label and publication: sample taken at primary tumor resection. For TCR sequencing, whole RNA was extracted from tumor and nontumor lung tissue, or from cryopreserved PBMC samples, and no cell sorting was done. Samples were obtained from over 70 patients with early-stage, untreated non-small cell lung cancer from the lung TRACERx cohort. Only patients for whom sufficient RNA was available from at least two tumor regions were selected for TCR sequencing. In the germline V gene, CDR1 corresponds to SQVTM and CDR2 to ANQGSEA. The CDR3, cysteine through phenylalanine, is 13 amino acids long. The CDR3 DNA has 39 bases and is translated from base 1.

Receptor amplification or capture employed 5' RACE. Sequencing was carried out with a NextSeq 500. The TCR library protocol attached a unique molecular identifier to each TCR cDNA molecule to allow correction of PCR and sequencing errors. Per the original workflow: TCR identification, UMI-based error correction and CDR3 extraction were all carried out with Decombinator tools. Expanded TCRs were defined as those above a frequency of 2 per 1,000, corresponding to the top 1% of the tumor frequency distribution. Renyi diversity was computed with the R vegan package after each repertoire had been subsampled 100 times to 5,000 TCRs. To build CDR3 similarity networks, amino acid triplet string-kernel similarity was used, and CDR3s were connected when their pairwise similarity was above 0.82. The public reads were run again by TCRdb, first through fastp at Q25 and then through MiXCR, and only productive beta chains were kept. Each record represents a unique CDR3 protein, reported with the most common genes and DNA among its rows. For this entry, the V and J calls and clone size follow TCRdb and not the study's own pipeline. This sample comprises 14,000 to 15,000 distinct CDR3 sequences, less than 14% of them detected only once. The ten biggest clones cover about 34% of the sample.

The data are from a study of spatial heterogeneity in lung cancer (dated by TCRdb to between 2018 and 2020). For the study in its entirety: More beta-chain than alpha-chain transcripts were consistently detected, likely reflecting higher beta-chain transcript abundance. In non-small cell lung cancer, the study quantitatively compared TCR alpha and beta repertoires across several tumor regions, matched nontumor lung, and blood. In the raw uncorrected reads, each unique combination of TCR and UMI appeared more than ten times on average. Both alpha and beta chains were TCR-sequenced in 220 or so tumor regions, roughly 70 matched nontumor lung samples and more than 50 PBMC samples obtained at surgery. TCR repertoire features were related to nonsynonymous mutation counts determined by whole-exome sequencing of tumor tissue.

Findings and caveats that apply to the study as a whole: Ubiquitous expanded tumor TCRs were found in blood more often at tumor resection than at routine follow-up. Confirming at a functional level the hypothesis that regional TCRs recognize regional mutations was considered to require additional single-cell paired TCR alpha and beta sequencing.

Material: PBMCs, obtained at surgery. The TCR was taken from a female donor with early-stage non-small cell lung cancer. The chain is encoded by TRBV29-1 joined to TRBJ1-5, with a tentative D gene TRBD1 over 5 matching bases. The bases are TGCAGTGTGGGACTGGATAGCAATCAGCCCCAGCATTTT. The resulting protein is CSVGLDSNQPQHF. With all but the CDR3 taken from the reference TRBV29-1 and TRBJ1-5 genes, the full variable domain is: SAVISQKPSRDICQRGTSLTIQCQVDSQVTMMFWYRQQPGQSLTLIATANQGSEATYESGFVIDKFPISRPNLTFSTLTVSNMSPEDSSIYLCSVGLDSNQPQHFGDGTRLSIL.